What follows are 23 T cell receptor beta chains derived from one specimen sequenced in a study of long-term antiretroviral therapy in people with HIV. The assay used was immunoSEQ (version v3.0), run at survey level. Using immunoSEQ multiplex PCR, the repertoire was profiled, and TCRdb retains in-frame clones only, with some absent. The table records roughly 25,000 clones, more than 65% of them present only once. The sequenced sample was unsorted PBMCs, obtained 0.5 years after starting antiretroviral therapy. The receptors originated from a woman aged 40-49 years with HIV.

The gene calls are TRBV4-1 and TRBJ1-1, with 8 bases lining up with TRBD1. CDR1 is MGHRA, CDR2 YSYEKL, per germline. CDR3 length: 15 amino acids. The V segment lost 0 bases and the J segment 1 base; nucleotides outside the gene matches: 1. CDR3 sequence reads: CASSQEGTGNTEAFF. CDR3 coding DNA: TGCGCCAGCAGCCAAGAAGGGACAGGGAACACTGAAGCTTTCTTT.

The chain is built from TRBV15 and TRBJ2-7, with 12 bases matching TRBD2. The J call is uncertain, as TRBJ2-1 better fits the DNA end. CDR1 is LNHNV and CDR2 is YYDKDF in the germline V gene (reference sequence). The CDR3 is made up of 17 amino acids. CDR3 sequence (DNA): TGTGCCACCAGCAGAGGGGCCCTAGCGGGGGGGCTTGATGAGCAGTTCTTC. Amino acid sequence: CATSRGALAGGLDEQFF.

The chain is built from TRBV5-6 and TRBJ1-2; TRBD1 might be the D (5 bases). Per the germline V gene, CDR1 is SGHDT and CDR2 is YYEEEE. V lost 2 bases and J 0 bases, leaving 8 bases between the germline ends. The length of the CDR3 is 14 residues. The CDR3 is CASSLLTANYGYTF. The CDR3 nucleotides read TGTGCCAGCAGCTTACTGACAGCTAACTATGGCTACACCTTC. Variable domain in full (rest from reference TRBV5-6 and TRBJ1-2): DAGVTQSPTHLIKTRGQQVTLRCSPKSGHDTVSWYQQALGQGPQFIFQYYEEEERQRGNFPDRFSGHQFPNYSSELNVNALLLGDSALYLCASSLLTANYGYTFGSGTRLTVV.

The rearrangement uses TRBV9 and TRBJ2-3, with 8 bases that match TRBD1. The germline V gene has CDR1 SGDLS and CDR2 YYNGEE. The CDR3 extends over 14 amino acids. The ends lost 3 bases at V and 4 bases at J; junction bases unmatched: 4. This CDR3 is CASSAWTGSDTQYF. The CDR3 coding sequence is TGTGCCAGCAGCGCATGGACAGGGTCAGATACGCAGTATTTT.

The chain joins TRBV5-4 to TRBJ2-4; D call uncertain. CDR3 size: 15 residues. Trimming stripped 2 bases from V and 5 bases from J, with 14 bases between. Germline values: CDR1 SGHNT, CDR2 YYREEE (reference sequence). CDR3 bases: TGTGCCAGCAGCTTCGACCTGAAGGCCGAAAACATTCAGTACTTC. Protein sequence: CASSFDLKAENIQYF.

This clone was seen a single time. The chain combines TRBV13 with TRBJ2-5, with D perhaps matching TRBD2 (6 bases). The DNA end lines up better with TRBJ2-7; the J call may be wrong. CDR1 is PRHDT, CDR2 FYEKMQ, per germline (reference sequence). This CDR3 is built from 16 residues. The chain's CDR3 is CASSWGGRLSSYEQYF. The CDR3 DNA reads TGTGCCAGCAGCTGGGGAGGAAGGCTCAGCTCCTACGAGCAGTACTTC.

This clone was seen a few times. The chain is built from TRBV27 and TRBJ1-2, with D perhaps matching TRBD1 (5 bases). CDR1 is MNHEY, CDR2 SMNVEV, per germline (reference sequence). V lost 6 bases, J lost 2 bases, and 10 bases lay in between. The CDR3 is made up of 13 amino acids. CDR3 DNA: TGTGCCAGCAGCCTCAGGGCCAACTATGGCTACACCTTC. Protein sequence: CASSLRANYGYTF.

This clone was recorded once. The chain links TRBV9 to TRBJ2-3; D is possibly TRBD1 or TRBD2 (6 bases each). CDR1 is SGDLS, CDR2 YYNGEE, per germline. The CDR3 is 15 residues long. V was cut by 2 bases and J by 4 bases, with 14 bases left in between. Written as DNA, the CDR3 is TGTGCCAGCAGCGTTCTAATGGGGGGCGCAGATACGCAGTATTTT. The encoded protein is CASSVLMGGADTQYF. The full variable domain, in which reference TRBV9 and TRBJ2-3 provide the parts outside the CDR3, is DSGVTQTPKHLITATGQRVTLRCSPRSGDLSVYWYQQSLDQGLQFLIQYYNGEERAKGNILERFSAQQFPDLHSELNLSSLELGDSALYFCASSVLMGGADTQYFGPGTRLTVL.

The chain combines TRBV28 with TRBJ1-2, with a possible D match to TRBD1 (6 bases). The CDR3 length is 15 residues. CDR1 is MDHEN, CDR2 SYDVKM, per germline. The germline V and J ends were trimmed by 1 base and 2 bases, with 11 bases remaining between them. The CDR3 DNA reads TGTGCCAGCAGTTTATCAGGGGTTGCAAACTATGGCTACACCTTC. Translated, it gives CASSLSGVANYGYTF.

The V call is TRBV9, the J call TRBJ1-1; D gene unclear. Trimming took off 4 bases at V and 0 bases at J, with 16 bases between the two ends. Looked up from germline, CDR1 is SGDLS and CDR2 is YYNGEE. The CDR3 runs 16 residues. The CDR3, as DNA: TGTGCCAGCAGCCCTCTGACGGGTCTCCTGAACACTGAAGCTTTCTTT. Translation gives CASSPLTGLLNTEAFF.

This clone has just a few counts. This chain links TRBV28 with TRBJ2-7, with TRBD1 matching over 8 bases. J lost 5 bases, V lost 4 bases, and 7 bases had no gene match. Germline CDR1 is MDHEN and CDR2 is SYDVKM. CDR3 size: 14 residues. The CDR3: CASSSRTGLNEQYF. CDR3 sequence (DNA): TGTGCCAGCAGTTCGCGGACAGGGTTAAACGAGCAGTACTTC.

The rearrangement links TRBV25-1 to TRBJ2-1; perhaps TRBD1 as D (6 bases). CDR3 size: 15 residues. Trimming stripped 4 bases from V and 6 bases from J, with 16 bases between. Germline CDR1 and CDR2: MGHDK and SYGVNS. CDR3 sequence reads: CASSGSQGQSNEQFF. The DNA of the CDR3 is TGTGCCAGCAGTGGATCACAGGGTCAAAGCAATGAGCAGTTCTTC.

The V gene is TRBV4-1, the J gene TRBJ2-3, with D possibly being TRBD1 (5 bases). V lost 1 base and J lost 5, with 10 bases in between. In germline, CDR1 is MGHRA, CDR2 YSYEKL. CDR3 length equals 14 residues. CDR3 coding DNA: TGCGCCAGCAGCCAAGCCTCCCAGGGAGATACGCAGTATTTT. Translation: CASSQASQGDTQYF.

This chain uses TRBV28 with TRBJ2-3; D not certain. Germline V CDR1 and CDR2: MDHEN, SYDVKM. This CDR3 is built from 13 residues. Trimming removed 7 bases from V and 5 bases from J, with 13 bases in between. The CDR3 loop reads CASNRRKGDTQYF. CDR3 in DNA: TGTGCCAGCAACCGCAGAAAGGGAGATACGCAGTATTTT.

This clone occurred once. This chain joins TRBV5-1 and TRBJ2-3; D assignment may be TRBD1 or TRBD2 (5 bases each). Germline V gene data show CDR1 as SGHRS and CDR2 as YFSETQ. This CDR3 has 16 residues. The V end lost 5 bases, the J end lost 1 base, and 17 bases lay between the germline ends. For the CDR3, the DNA is TGCGCCAGCAGTCGCCTGGGGGTGGTGGGCACAGATACGCAGTATTTT. This gives the protein CASSRLGVVGTDTQYF.

The chain links TRBV19 to TRBJ1-2; 12 bases map to TRBD1. CDR1 LNHDA and CDR2 SQIVND come from the germline V gene (reference sequence). Unmatched junction bases numbered 13, after V lost 8 bases and J lost 6 bases. CDR3 length: 16 residues. CDR3 residues: CASYQGTGGVEDGYTF. The CDR3, as DNA: TGTGCCAGTTACCAGGGGACAGGGGGCGTAGAGGATGGCTACACCTTC.

J is TRBJ2-7 and V is TRBV2; D is possibly TRBD1 (8 bases). The CDR3 totals 15 residues. The ends were cut back, 5 bases at V and 4 bases at J, with 18 bases in the middle. Germline CDR1 SNHLY, CDR2 FYNNEI. CDR3 residues: CASSSGGQAVYEQYF. The CDR3 DNA reads TGTGCCAGCAGTTCGGGGGGACAGGCAGTATACGAGCAGTACTTC.

This sequence joins TRBV18 and TRBJ2-3; TRBD1 is a possible D gene (5 bases). Germline V CDR1 and CDR2: KGHSH, LQKENI. The V end lost 0 bases, the J end lost 1 base, and 5 bases lay between the germline ends. The CDR3 consists of 14 residues. CDR3 in DNA: TGTGCCAGCTCACCACCACAGGGCACAGATACGCAGTATTTT. Protein sequence: CASSPPQGTDTQYF.

CDR3 DNA: TGTGCCAGCAGCTTAAGGCCACCCGGGACAGCAGGGGCTAATGAAAAACTGTTTTTT. This translates into CASSLRPPGTAGANEKLFF. The V and J genes are TRBV7-9 and TRBJ1-4, with 7 nucleotides matching TRBD1. CDR1 and CDR2 (germline): SEHNR, FQNEAQ (reference sequence). Unmatched junction bases numbered 15, after V lost 2 bases and J lost 3 bases. CDR3 length equals 19 residues.

This sequence joins TRBV5-1 and TRBJ1-1, with D uncertain. The CDR3 length is 13 residues. V was shortened by 0 bases and J by 5 bases, with 8 bases between the two germline ends. The V gene's germline CDR1 is SGHRS and CDR2 YFSETQ. CDR3 amino acids: CASSLAMGTEAFF. CDR3 coding DNA: TGCGCCAGCAGCTTGGCCATGGGAACTGAAGCTTTCTTT.

DNA for the CDR3: TGTGCCAGCAGCCGAAAATGCCCCTGCGTCACCCCTAGCACAGATACGCAGTATTTT. Protein sequence: CASSRKCPCVTPSTDTQYF. This chain links TRBV21-1 with TRBJ2-3; TRBD2 is taken as the D call from the table, unchecked against the DNA. TRBV21-1 is termed a pseudogene. The CDR3 length is 19 residues.

The rearrangement uses TRBV13 and TRBJ1-1; D gene ambiguous. This CDR3 has 12 residues. V lost 5 bases and J lost 4, with 8 bases in between. Looked up from germline, CDR1 is PRHDT and CDR2 is FYEKMQ (reference sequence). The CDR3, as DNA: TGTGCCAGCAGCCGGATCTCCACTGAAGCTTTCTTT. Translation: CASSRISTEAFF.

The chain uses TRBV12-2 and TRBJ1-2. TRBV12-2 is listed as a pseudogene. The CDR3 contains 15 residues. CDR3 DNA: TGTGCAAGTCGCTTATCCTCCCTGCAAAGCTATGGCTACACCTTC. Translated, it gives CASRLSSLQSYGYTF.